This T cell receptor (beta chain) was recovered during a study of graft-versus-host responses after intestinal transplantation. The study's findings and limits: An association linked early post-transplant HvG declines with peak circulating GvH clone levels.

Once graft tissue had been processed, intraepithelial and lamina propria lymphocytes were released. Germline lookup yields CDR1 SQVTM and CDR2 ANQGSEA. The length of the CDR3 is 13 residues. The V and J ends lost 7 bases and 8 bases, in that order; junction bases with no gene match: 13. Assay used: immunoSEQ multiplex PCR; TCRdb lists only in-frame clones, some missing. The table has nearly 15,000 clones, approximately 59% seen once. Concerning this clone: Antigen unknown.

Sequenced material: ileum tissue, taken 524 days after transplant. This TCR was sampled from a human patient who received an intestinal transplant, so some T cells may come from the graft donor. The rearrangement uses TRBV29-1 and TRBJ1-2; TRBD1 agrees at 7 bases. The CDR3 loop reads CSAQSTGVRGYTF. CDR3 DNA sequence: TGCAGCGCCCAAAGTACAGGGGTGAGGGGCTACACCTTC.